Reported below is one T cell receptor (beta chain). The data belong to a study of a mutant IDH1 vaccine in newly diagnosed glioma. Sequencing was performed with immunoSEQ multiplex PCR; in TCRdb, only in-frame clones are kept and a portion is missing. The sample holds about 66,000 clones, just over 85% seen once. The time point denotes: baseline, week 1 (first vaccination visit). Treatment indicated: pre-vaccination baseline after standard-of-care therapy. Each of the donors came in with new WHO grade 3 or 4 astrocytomas that were IDH1-mutant and ATRX-lost. V was shortened by 5 bases and J by 7 bases, with 14 bases between the two germline ends. This CDR3 is built from 13 residues. The germline gives CDR1 MNHNY, CDR2 SVGAGI (reference sequence).

This receptor was identified in a man aged 25 to 40 with glioma. The chain couples TRBV6-6 to TRBJ1-1; no firm D call. The sample in question was PBMCs, obtained from a glioma patient treated with radiotherapy, temozolomide or both. The DNA for the CDR3 is TGTGCCAGCAGTCCCAGCAGGACCCGTGAAGCTTTCTTT. Protein: CASSPSRTREAFF.